Sequencing of this T cell receptor beta chain was carried out in a study of T cell repertoires in ileal Crohn's disease. V was clipped by 2 bases and J by 5 bases, with 6 bases between them. Germline assignment: CDR1 KGHSH and CDR2 LQKENI. This CDR3 contains 13 residues. Sample time point: inflamed ileum from the surgical specimen. Produced via immunoSEQ multiplex PCR; TCRdb's table is partial and in-frame only. The top ten clones hold 6.5% to 7.5% of a sample with 16,000 or so clones, more than 85% of them seen once. The TCR comes from an adult with Crohn's disease. This sequence joins TRBV18 and TRBJ1-4; D perhaps matches TRBD1 (5 bases). Sequenced: ileal tissue. The CDR3 reads CASSPGANEKLFF. The CDR3 DNA reads TGTGCCAGCTCACCAGGGGCCAATGAAAAACTGTTTTTT.